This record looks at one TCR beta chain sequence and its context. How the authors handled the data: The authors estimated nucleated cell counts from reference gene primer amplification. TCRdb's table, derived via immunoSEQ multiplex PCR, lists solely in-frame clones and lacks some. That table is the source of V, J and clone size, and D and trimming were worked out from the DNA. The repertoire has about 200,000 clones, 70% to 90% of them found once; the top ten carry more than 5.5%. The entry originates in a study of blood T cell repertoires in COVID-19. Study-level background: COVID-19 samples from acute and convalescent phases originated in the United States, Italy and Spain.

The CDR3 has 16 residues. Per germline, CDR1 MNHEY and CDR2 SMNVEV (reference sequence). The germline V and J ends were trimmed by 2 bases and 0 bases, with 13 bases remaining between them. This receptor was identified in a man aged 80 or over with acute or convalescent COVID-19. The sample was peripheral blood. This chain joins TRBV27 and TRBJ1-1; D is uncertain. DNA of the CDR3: TGTGCCAGCAGTTTACCCCCGGGGAGGATGAACACTGAAGCTTTCTTT. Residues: CASSLPPGRMNTEAFF.